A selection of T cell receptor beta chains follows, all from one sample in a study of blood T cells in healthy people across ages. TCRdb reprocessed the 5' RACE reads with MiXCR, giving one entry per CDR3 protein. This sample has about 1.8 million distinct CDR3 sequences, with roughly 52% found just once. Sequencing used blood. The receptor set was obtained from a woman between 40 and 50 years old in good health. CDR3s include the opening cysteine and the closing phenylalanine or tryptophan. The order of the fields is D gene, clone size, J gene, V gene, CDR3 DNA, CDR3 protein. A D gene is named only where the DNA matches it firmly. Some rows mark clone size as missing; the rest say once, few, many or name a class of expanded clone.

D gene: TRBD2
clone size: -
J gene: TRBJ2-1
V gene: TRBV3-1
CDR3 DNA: TGTGCCAGCAGCCAAGAGGATATGAGTAGCGGGGGTTACAATGAGCAGTTCTTC
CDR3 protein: CASSQEDMSSGGYNEQFF

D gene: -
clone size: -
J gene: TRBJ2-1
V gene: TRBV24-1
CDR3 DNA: TGTGCCACCAGTACACCGGGACTTCAAGAGACCCAGTTCTTC
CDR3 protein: CATSTPGLQETQFF

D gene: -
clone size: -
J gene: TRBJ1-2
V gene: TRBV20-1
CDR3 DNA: TGCAGTGCTAGGGACTTAATGGCAGGGGATCGTTTTTACTATGGCTACACCTTC
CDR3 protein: CSARDLMAGDRFYYGYTF

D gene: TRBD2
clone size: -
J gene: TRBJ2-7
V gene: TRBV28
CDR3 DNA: TGTGCCACCGCGTGGGGGGGAATTCAGGGCGAGCAGTACTTC
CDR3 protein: CATAWGGIQGEQYF

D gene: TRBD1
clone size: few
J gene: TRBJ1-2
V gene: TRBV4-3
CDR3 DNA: TGCGCCAGCAGTCAAGACGGGACAGGCTCGACTAACTATGGCTACACCTTC
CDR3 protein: CASSQDGTGSTNYGYTF

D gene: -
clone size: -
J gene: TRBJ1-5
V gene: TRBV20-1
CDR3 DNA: TGCAGTGCTGAGCTCGGACAGAACAATCAACCCCAGCATTTT
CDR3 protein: CSAELGQNNQPQHF

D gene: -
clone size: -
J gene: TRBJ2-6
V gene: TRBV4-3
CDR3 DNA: TGCGCCAGCAGCCAAGATTTGGCCGGCGTCCTGACTTTC
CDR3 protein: CASSQDLAGVLTF

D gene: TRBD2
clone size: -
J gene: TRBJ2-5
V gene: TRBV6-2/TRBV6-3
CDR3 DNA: TGTGCCAGCAGCTCGGGACTAGCGGGGATTAAAGAGACCCAGTACTTC
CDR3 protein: CASSSGLAGIKETQYF

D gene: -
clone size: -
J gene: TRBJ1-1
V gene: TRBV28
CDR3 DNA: TGTGCCAGCAGTACAGGGTGGGTCGCAGCTTTCTTT
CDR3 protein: CASSTGWVAAFF

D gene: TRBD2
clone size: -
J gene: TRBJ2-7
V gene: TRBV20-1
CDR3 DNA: TGCAGTGCTAGGGGTCTGGCGGGGGGGTCCTACGAGCAGTACTTC
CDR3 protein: CSARGLAGGSYEQYF

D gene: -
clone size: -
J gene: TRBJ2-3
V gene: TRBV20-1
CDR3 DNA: TGCAGTGCTAGGGAGCGATTGTTATCGCAGTATTTT
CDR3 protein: CSARERLLSQYF

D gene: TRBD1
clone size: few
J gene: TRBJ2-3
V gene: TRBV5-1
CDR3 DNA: TGCGCCAGCAGCTTGCCCCCGGGACAGATCACAGATACGCAGTATTTT
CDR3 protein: CASSLPPGQITDTQYF

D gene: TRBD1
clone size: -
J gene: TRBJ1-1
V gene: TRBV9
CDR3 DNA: TGTGCCAGCAGCGTGGGGGGACAGGATGCTGAAGCTTTCTTT
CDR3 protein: CASSVGGQDAEAFF

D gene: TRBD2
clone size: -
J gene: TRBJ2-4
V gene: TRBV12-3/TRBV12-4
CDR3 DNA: TGTGCCAGCAGTACAAGCGGGGCGAACATTCAGTACTTC
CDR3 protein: CASSTSGANIQYF

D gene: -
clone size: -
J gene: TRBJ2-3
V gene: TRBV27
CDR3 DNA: TGTGCCAGCAGTTTCAGTAGTCCTAGCACAGATACGCAGTATTTT
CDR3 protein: CASSFSSPSTDTQYF